The 18 T cell receptor beta chains listed next were all sequenced from one sample in a study of CD8+CD57+ T cells in acquired aplastic anemia. TCR beta VDJ combinations and CDR3 sequences were profiled from genomic DNA. One entry per CDR3 protein results from TCRdb running MiXCR on the reads. Among 150,000 to 200,000 distinct CDR3 sequences listed, around 66% were seen once. The sequencing sample was made of sorted CD4+, CD8+, or CD8+CD57+ T cells (not recorded which) from PBMCs. The source of these receptors is a human donor with severe aplastic anemia or a healthy control (not recorded which).

This clonotype was seen just once. The chain combines TRBV10-3 with TRBJ1-3, with a weak D call TRBD1 (5 bases). Germline CDR1 and CDR2: ENHRY and SYGVKD. The V end was cut by 1 base, the J end by 0 bases, with 7 bases between. The CDR3 length is 15 residues. Written as DNA, the CDR3 is TGTGCCATCAGTGAGTGGGGGAGCTCTGGAAACACCATATATTTT. It encodes CAISEWGSSGNTIYF.

This clonotype was counted only a few times. The chain is built from TRBV7-9 and TRBJ2-7; D ambiguous. The CDR3 has 11 residues. Trimming removed 8 bases from V and 0 bases from J, with 5 bases in between. Germline-derived CDR1 and CDR2 are SEHNR and FQNEAQ (reference sequence). The CDR3 nucleotides read TGTGCCAGCGGGTCCTCCTACGAGCAGTACTTC. This encodes CASGSSYEQYF.

The rearrangement links TRBV5-4 to TRBJ2-5; 8 positions agree with TRBD1. With 4 bases clipped from V and 2 bases from J, the junction kept 7 bases outside the gene matches. The length of the CDR3 is 15 residues. Per the germline V gene, CDR1 is SGHNT and CDR2 is YYREEE (reference sequence). CDR3: CASSPRTGGQETQYF. The CDR3, as DNA: TGTGCCAGCAGCCCGCGAACAGGGGGACAAGAGACCCAGTACTTC.

The sample holds many counts of this clonotype. The germline gene is not matched at one end of the junction; a read error may be the cause. The chain recombines TRBV5-1 with TRBJ2-7; D uncertain. The CDR3 contains 14 residues. Germline V gene sequence: CDR1 SGHRS, CDR2 YFSETQ. The CDR3 region has the DNA TGTGCCAGCAGCTTAGGAGAATCTTCCTACGAGCAGTACTTC. Translated, it gives CASSLGESSYEQYF.

The chain uses TRBV12-3 or TRBV12-4 and TRBJ1-2; 10 bases align to TRBD1. This CDR3 spans 14 amino acids. V shed 4 bases, J shed 7 bases, and the junction held 6 bases outside the gene matches. This CDR3 is CASSWTGGLGGYTF. CDR3 nucleotide sequence: TGTGCCAGCAGTTGGACAGGGGGGCTTGGTGGCTACACCTTC.

This clonotype is a singleton in its sample. V gene TRBV7-2 combines with J gene TRBJ2-5, with D possibly being TRBD1 (5 bases). The germline V gene encodes CDR1 SGHTA and CDR2 FQGNSA. V was pared by 3 bases and J by 7 bases, with 15 bases between. The CDR3 has 14 amino acids. CDR3 DNA sequence: TGTGCCAGCAGCTTGGGTCAGGGATTCGGGACCCAGTACTTC. It specifies CASSLGQGFGTQYF.

This clonotype was seen at least ten times. The V call is TRBV4-1, the J call TRBJ2-7, with TRBD1 as a possible D gene (6 bases). The CDR3 runs to 14 residues. Trimming took off 1 base at V and 3 bases at J, with 10 bases between the two ends. In germline, CDR1 is MGHRA, CDR2 YSYEKL. CDR3: CASSQVSDSYEQYF. The CDR3 region has the DNA TGCGCCAGCAGCCAAGTTTCGGACAGCTACGAGCAGTACTTC.

The chain combines TRBV15 with TRBJ2-1; D call uncertain. Germline V gives CDR1 LNHNV, CDR2 YYDKDF (reference sequence). The CDR3 runs to 15 residues. Trimming pared 0 bases from V and 6 bases from J, leaving 12 bases between. The CDR3 sequence is CATSRDPLEINEQFF. DNA of the CDR3: TGTGCCACCAGCAGAGATCCCCTAGAGATCAATGAGCAGTTCTTC.

In regard to this clonotype: One end of the junction does not line up with germline, which may come from a read error. V and J are TRBV10-3 and TRBJ2-7; 9 bases are a match to TRBD1. CDR3 size: 15 residues. Germline V gives CDR1 ENHRY, CDR2 SYGVKD. The DNA of the CDR3 is TGTGCCAGCAGTTACTCCGGGACAGGGAACCACGAGCAGTACTTC. Encoded protein: CASSYSGTGNHEQYF.

The chain joins TRBV9 to TRBJ2-5; TRBD2 aligns across 13 bases. The CDR3 length is 16 residues. Germline V gene sequence: CDR1 SGDLS, CDR2 YYNGEE. V dropped 4 bases and J dropped 2; count of bases not matched to a gene: 5. For the CDR3, the DNA is TGTGCCAGCAGCATCTGGACTAGCGGGAGTCAAGAGACCCAGTACTTC. It is translated as CASSIWTSGSQETQYF.

This clonotype was detected many times. The J gene is TRBJ1-2, the V gene TRBV12-3 or TRBV12-4; no definite D call. This CDR3 is built from 13 residues. The V and J ends lost 4 bases and 2 bases respectively, with 8 bases between them. The CDR3 is CASSWQANYGYTF. In DNA, the CDR3 is TGTGCCAGCAGTTGGCAGGCGAACTATGGCTACACCTTC.

The chain recombines TRBV2 with TRBJ2-5; D not resolved. The germline gives CDR1 SNHLY, CDR2 FYNNEI. The CDR3 loop spans 11 amino acids. The V end was cut by 10 bases, the J end by 5 bases, with 11 bases between. CDR3 sequence: CATKTRETQYF. CDR3 bases: TGTGCCACCAAAACCCGGGAGACCCAGTACTTC.

The chain uses TRBV20-1 and TRBJ2-3, with TRBD2 identical over 7 bases. This CDR3 spans 16 amino acids. J lost 3 bases, V lost 6 bases, and 15 bases had no gene match. Germline loops: CDR1 DFQATT, CDR2 SNEGSKA (reference sequence). The CDR3 reads CSAPGGRSLGTDTQYF. DNA for the CDR3: TGCAGTGCCCCCGGGGGGAGGAGCTTGGGGACAGATACGCAGTATTTT.

As DNA, the CDR3 is TGTGCCAGCAGTTCGAGGACAGGAACGAACACTGAAGCTTTCTTT. It specifies CASSSRTGTNTEAFF. V gene TRBV12-3 or TRBV12-4 combines with J gene TRBJ1-1; 7 bases map to TRBD1. Trimming removed 4 bases from V and 1 base from J; junction bases left unmatched: 6. The CDR3 sequence is 15 residues long.

The CDR3 sequence: CASSVAGFANTGELFF. The CDR3 coding sequence is TGTGCCAGCAGCGTAGCCGGGTTCGCGAACACCGGGGAGCTGTTTTTT. The genes are TRBV9 and TRBJ2-2, with unresolved D. The CDR3 consists of 16 residues. CDR1 is SGDLS, CDR2 YYNGEE, per germline. Trimming removed 0 bases from V and 0 bases from J, with 9 bases in between.

The V gene is TRBV14, the J gene TRBJ2-2, with D uncertain. CDR3 length: 13 residues. V dropped 5 bases and J dropped 5 bases, with 9 bases sitting between them. Per germline, CDR1 SGHDN and CDR2 FVKESK. The CDR3 is CASSELSTGELFF. DNA for the CDR3: TGTGCCAGCAGCGAATTAAGTACCGGGGAGCTGTTTTTT.

This chain uses TRBV29-1 with TRBJ2-7; TRBD1 matches 10 bases. CDR3 length: 16 residues. Germline values: CDR1 SQVTM, CDR2 ANQGSEA. V dropped 3 bases and J dropped 0; count of bases not matched to a gene: 8. The CDR3 DNA sequence: TGCAGCGTTGAGGATTGGGGGACAGGGGTCTCCTACGAGCAGTACTTC. Amino acids: CSVEDWGTGVSYEQYF.

V and J are TRBV20-1 and TRBJ2-5; D perhaps matches TRBD1 (6 bases). Germline V gives CDR1 DFQATT, CDR2 SNEGSKA (reference sequence). The CDR3 spans 12 residues. V was trimmed by 4 bases and J by 5 bases, leaving 11 bases between them. CDR3 loop: CSATGVVETQYF. CDR3 bases: TGCAGTGCTACAGGGGTGGTGGAGACCCAGTACTTC.